This T cell receptor (beta chain) was found in a study of cytomegalovirus exposure and HLA in healthy donors. The PCR was carried out with 60 Vbeta primers and 13 Jbeta primers. Sequenced by immunoSEQ multiplex PCR; TCRdb stores in-frame clones only, minus some. The table has 84,000 or so clones, 76% seen once. Losses at the gene ends were 4 bases for V and 3 bases for J; bases not matched to a gene: 10. The CDR3 covers 15 residues. CDR1 and CDR2 from the germline V gene are SGHRS and YFSETQ. The gene calls are TRBV5-1 and TRBJ2-7; 7 bases align to TRBD1. The source of this sequence is a male donor in good health and CMV-seronegative. Material for sequencing was PBMCs. The CDR3 is CASSPGGPRNYEQYF. CDR3 DNA: TGCGCCAGCAGCCCAGGGGGACCGCGGAACTACGAGCAGTACTTC.